A single sample gave rise to the 5 T cell receptor beta chains below, sequenced in a study of cytomegalovirus exposure and HLA in healthy donors. The study ran its PCR with 60 Vbeta and 13 Jbeta primers. Assay: immunoSEQ multiplex PCR; the TCRdb copy retains only in-frame clones and omits some. In the table there are approximately 200,000 clones, 60% to 80% of which are singletons. The sequenced sample was PBMCs. These receptors all stem from a man younger than 35 in good health and CMV-seronegative.

The J gene is TRBJ2-2, the V gene TRBV5-4; 9 nucleotides match TRBD2. Looked up from germline, CDR1 is SGHNT and CDR2 is YYREEE (reference sequence). V was clipped by 3 bases and J by 7 bases; unmatched bases: 7. The CDR3 is 15 amino acids. The CDR3 sequence: CASSWRTSVGGELFF. The CDR3 DNA reads TGTGCCAGCAGCTGGAGGACTAGCGTGGGCGGGGAGCTGTTTTTT.

V usage is TRBV2 and J usage is TRBJ2-3; 11 nucleotides line up with TRBD2. This CDR3 region has 17 residues. Unmatched junction bases numbered 2, after V lost 0 bases and J lost 0 bases. The germline V gene encodes CDR1 SNHLY and CDR2 FYNNEI. The CDR3 DNA reads TGTGCCAGCAGTGAAGCTCGACTAGCGGGGAGCACAGATACGCAGTATTTT. Translation: CASSEARLAGSTDTQYF.

The chain uses TRBV6-5 and TRBJ2-5; possible D gene TRBD2, 5 bases. This CDR3 has 15 amino acids. Germline values: CDR1 MNHEY, CDR2 SVGAGI. The V end lost 0 bases, the J end lost 4 bases, and 12 bases lay between the germline ends. This CDR3 is CASSYSLDAGETQYF. The CDR3, as DNA: TGTGCCAGCAGTTACTCGTTGGACGCGGGAGAGACCCAGTACTTC.

The chain recombines TRBV5-5 with TRBJ1-4; TRBD1 matches 7 bases. This CDR3 region has 17 residues. Germline values: CDR1 SGHKS, CDR2 YYEKEE (reference sequence). V lost 1 base and J lost 0; bases outside the gene matches: 6. The CDR3 DNA reads TGTGCCAGCAGCTTGCCCCCAGGGGGTGCAACTAATGAAAAACTGTTTTTT. It yields the protein CASSLPPGGATNEKLFF.

V and J are TRBV5-1 and TRBJ2-2; possibly TRBD1 for D (6 bases). CDR1 SGHRS and CDR2 YFSETQ come from the germline V gene. V was clipped by 3 bases and J by 5 bases, with 17 bases between them. This CDR3 is built from 16 residues. CDR3 sequence (DNA): TGCGCCAGCAGCTGGGGGCCCGGTGGAAGAACCGGGGAGCTGTTTTTT. It encodes CASSWGPGGRTGELFF.